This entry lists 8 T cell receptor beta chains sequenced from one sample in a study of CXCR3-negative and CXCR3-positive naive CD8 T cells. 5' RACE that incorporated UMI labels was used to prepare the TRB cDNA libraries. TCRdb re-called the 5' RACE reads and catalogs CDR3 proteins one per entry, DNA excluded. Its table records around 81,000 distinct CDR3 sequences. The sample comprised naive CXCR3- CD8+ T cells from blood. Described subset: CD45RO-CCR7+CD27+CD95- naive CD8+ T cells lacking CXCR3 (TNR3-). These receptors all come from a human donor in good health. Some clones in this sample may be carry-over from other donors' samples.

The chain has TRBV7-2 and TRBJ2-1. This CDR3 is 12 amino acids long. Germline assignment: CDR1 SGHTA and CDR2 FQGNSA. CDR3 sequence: CASSLITNEQFF.

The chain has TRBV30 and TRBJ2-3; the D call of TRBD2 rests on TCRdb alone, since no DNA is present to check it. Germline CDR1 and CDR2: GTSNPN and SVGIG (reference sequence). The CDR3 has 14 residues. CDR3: CAWSGIAIPDTQYF.

The CDR3 reads CASSQDLGQVRDYEQYF. The chain employs TRBV4-3 and TRBJ2-7. CDR3 size: 17 residues. Germline V lookup: CDR1 LGHNA, CDR2 YSLEER.

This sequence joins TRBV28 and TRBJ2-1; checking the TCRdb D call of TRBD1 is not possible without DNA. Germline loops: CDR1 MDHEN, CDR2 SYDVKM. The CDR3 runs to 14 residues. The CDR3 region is CAGRRAGALNEQFF.

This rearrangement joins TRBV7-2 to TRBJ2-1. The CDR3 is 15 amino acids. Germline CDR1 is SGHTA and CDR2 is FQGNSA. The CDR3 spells CASSPMIISYNEQFF. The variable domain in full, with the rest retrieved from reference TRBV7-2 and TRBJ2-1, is GAGVSQSPSNKVTEKGKDVELRCDPISGHTALYWYRQSLGQGLEFLIYFQGNSAPDKSGLPSDRFSAERTGGSVSTLTIQRTQQEDSAVYLCASSPMIISYNEQFFGPGTRLTVL.

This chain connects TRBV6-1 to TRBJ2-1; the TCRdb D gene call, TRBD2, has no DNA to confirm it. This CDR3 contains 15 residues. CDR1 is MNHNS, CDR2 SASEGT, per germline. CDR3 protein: CASSALAGDLDEQLF.

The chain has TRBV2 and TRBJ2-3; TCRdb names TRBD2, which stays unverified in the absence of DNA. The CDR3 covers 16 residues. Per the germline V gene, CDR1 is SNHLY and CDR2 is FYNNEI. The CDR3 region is CASSEAGTRSTDTQYF. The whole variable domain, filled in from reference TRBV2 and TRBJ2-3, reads EPEVTQTPSHQVTQMGQEVILRCVPISNHLYFYWYRQILGQKVEFLVSFYNNEISEKSEIFDDQFSVERPDGSNFTLKIRSTKLEDSAMYFCASSEAGTRSTDTQYFGPGTRLTVL.

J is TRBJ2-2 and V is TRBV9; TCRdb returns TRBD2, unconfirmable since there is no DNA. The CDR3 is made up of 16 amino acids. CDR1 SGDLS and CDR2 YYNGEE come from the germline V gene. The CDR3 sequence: CASSVAEGLPTGELFF.